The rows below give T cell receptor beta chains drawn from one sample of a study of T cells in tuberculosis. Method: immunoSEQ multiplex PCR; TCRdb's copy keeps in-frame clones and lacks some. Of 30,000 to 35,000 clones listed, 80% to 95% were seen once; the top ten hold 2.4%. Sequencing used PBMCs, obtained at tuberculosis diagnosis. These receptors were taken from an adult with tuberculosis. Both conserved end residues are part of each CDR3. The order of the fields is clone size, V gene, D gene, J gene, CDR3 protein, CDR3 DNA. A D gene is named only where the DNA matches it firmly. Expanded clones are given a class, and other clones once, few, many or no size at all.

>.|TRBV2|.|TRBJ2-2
CASSQGVTGELFF
TGTGCCAGCAGTCAGGGCGTCACCGGGGAGCTGTTTTTT
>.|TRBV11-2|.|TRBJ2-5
CASSPSRFDPPGQETQYF
TGTGCCAGCAGCCCTAGTCGATTTGACCCGCCGGGGCAAGAGACCCAGTACTTC
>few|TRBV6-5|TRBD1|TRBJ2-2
CASSYSGQGDTGELFF
TGTGCCAGCAGTTACTCGGGACAGGGGGACACCGGGGAGCTGTTTTTT
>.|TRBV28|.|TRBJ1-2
CASSGQFYGYTF
TGTGCCAGCAGTGGACAGTTCTATGGCTACACCTTC
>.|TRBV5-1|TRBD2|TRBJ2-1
CASSPLLAGGPSEQFF
TGCGCCAGCAGCCCACTACTAGCGGGGGGGCCGAGTGAGCAGTTCTTC
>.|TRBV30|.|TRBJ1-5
CAWSRGWTADNQPQHF
TGTGCCTGGAGTCGGGGCTGGACAGCCGACAATCAGCCCCAGCATTTT
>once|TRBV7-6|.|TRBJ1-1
CASSSGDEAFF
TGTGCCAGCAGCTCCGGAGATGAAGCTTTCTTT
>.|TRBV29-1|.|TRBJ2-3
CSVEDSRGPDTQYF
TGCAGCGTTGAAGATAGCAGGGGACCCGATACGCAGTATTTT
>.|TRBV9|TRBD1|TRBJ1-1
CASSVGTGVTEAFF
TGTGCCAGCAGCGTAGGTACAGGGGTGACTGAAGCTTTCTTT
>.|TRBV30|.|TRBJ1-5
CAWSLGAGNQPQHF
TGTGCCTGGAGCCTGGGGGCAGGCAATCAGCCCCAGCATTTT
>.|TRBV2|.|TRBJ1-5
CASSREQGSNQPQHF
TGTGCCAGCAGCAGGGAACAGGGAAGCAATCAGCCCCAGCATTTT
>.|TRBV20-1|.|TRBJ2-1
CSPTTRDEQFF
TGCAGTCCAACCACTCGGGATGAGCAGTTCTTC
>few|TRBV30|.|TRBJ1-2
CAWSVGRADYTF
TGTGCCTGGAGTGTAGGCAGGGCAGACTACACCTTC
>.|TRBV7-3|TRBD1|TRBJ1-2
CASSSGQGDYGYTF
TGTGCCAGCAGCTCGGGACAGGGGGACTATGGCTACACCTTC
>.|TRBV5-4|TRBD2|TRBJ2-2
CASSSGGESGELFF
TGTGCCAGCAGCTCGGGGGGGGAGTCCGGGGAGCTGTTTTTT
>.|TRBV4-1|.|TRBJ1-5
CASSQELGLNSNQPQHF
TGCGCCAGCAGCCAAGAGTTGGGACTAAATAGCAATCAGCCCCAGCATTTT
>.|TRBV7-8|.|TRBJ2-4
CASSLSTQSGWGSGNIQYF
TGTGCCAGCAGCTTAAGTACTCAGAGCGGGTGGGGCTCAGGGAACATTCAGTACTTC
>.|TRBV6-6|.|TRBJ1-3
CASSQVQLSSGNTIYF
TGTGCCAGCAGTCAGGTACAACTTTCCTCTGGAAACACCATATATTTT
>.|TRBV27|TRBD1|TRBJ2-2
CASSLDRGAGELFF
TGTGCCAGCAGTTTGGACAGGGGGGCCGGGGAGCTGTTTTTT
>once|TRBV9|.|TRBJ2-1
CASSGATGKIDEQFF
TGTGCCAGCAGCGGGGCCACAGGGAAAATTGATGAGCAGTTCTTC
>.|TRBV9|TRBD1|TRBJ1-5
CASSGTGVFQPQHF
TGTGCCAGCAGCGGGACAGGGGTGTTTCAGCCCCAGCATTTT
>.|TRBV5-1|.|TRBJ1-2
CASSLIGGSYGYTF
TGCGCCAGCAGCTTGATTGGGGGGAGCTATGGCTACACCTTC
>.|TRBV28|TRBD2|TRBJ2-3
CASALAGGRVTQYF
TGTGCCAGCGCTTTAGCGGGGGGGCGAGTTACGCAGTATTTT
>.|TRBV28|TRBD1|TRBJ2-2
CASSNTGTGFSGELFF
TGTGCCAGCAGTAATACCGGGACAGGGTTTTCCGGGGAGCTGTTTTTT